A single sample is the source of the 10 T cell receptor beta chains below, sequenced in a study of cytomegalovirus exposure and HLA in healthy donors. The PCR had 60 Vbeta and 13 Jbeta primers. The assay was immunoSEQ multiplex PCR, and TCRdb's table has in-frame clones only and misses some. The sample shows 150,000 or so clones, over 70% of them seen only once. Material for sequencing was PBMCs. The receptors shown here come from a woman between 35 and 50 years old in good health and CMV-seropositive.

V is TRBV19 and J is TRBJ1-2; 10 positions agree with TRBD1. The CDR3 consists of 16 residues. Germline V lookup: CDR1 LNHDA, CDR2 SQIVND (reference sequence). V lost 8 bases, J lost 7 bases, and 16 bases stayed unmatched. Here the CDR3 reads CASGPGQGTLRVGYTF. The CDR3 nucleotides read TGTGCCAGTGGTCCGGGACAGGGGACTCTCCGTGTTGGCTACACCTTC.

The V and J genes are TRBV4-1 and TRBJ2-7, with 10 bases that match TRBD1. Trimming cost V 4 bases and J 4 bases; bases outside gene matches: 4. The germline CDR1 and CDR2 sequences are MGHRA and YSYEKL. This CDR3 has 14 residues. The CDR3 nucleotides read TGCGCCAGCAGCCTCCGGGACAGGGGATACGAGCAGTACTTC. Encoded protein: CASSLRDRGYEQYF.

This clone came up a few times. The V gene is TRBV2, the J gene TRBJ2-1; D unresolved. Trimming stripped 5 bases from V and 4 bases from J, with 6 bases between. Germline V gives CDR1 SNHLY, CDR2 FYNNEI. This CDR3 region has 12 residues. CDR3 residues: CASSTEYNEQFF. The CDR3 nucleotides read TGTGCCAGCAGTACTGAGTACAATGAGCAGTTCTTC.

A remark on this clone: Germline and junction disagree at one end, which may indicate a read error. The genes are TRBV5-1 and TRBJ1-6; the D is unclear. This CDR3 region has 13 residues. Germline values: CDR1 SGHRS, CDR2 YFSETQ. CDR3 sequence (DNA): TGCTCCAGCAGGCAGGAGGTGGGTTCACCCCTCCACTTT. It translates to CSSRQEVGSPLHF. The full variable domain, rest sourced from reference TRBV5-1 and TRBJ1-6, is KAGVTQTPRYLIKTRGQQVTLSCSPISGHRSVSWYQQTPGQGLQFLFEYFSETQRNKGNFPGRFSGRQFSNSRSEMNVSTLELGDSALYLCSSRQEVGSPLHFGNGTRLTVT.

The rearrangement joins TRBV30 to TRBJ1-3; D remains unclear. The V and J ends lost 1 base and 1 base respectively, with 11 bases between them. CDR1 and CDR2 from the germline V gene are GTSNPN and SVGIG (reference sequence). This CDR3 is 15 amino acids long. CDR3 in DNA: TGTGCCTGGAGTGAGGGAGTCTTGTCTGGAAACACCATATATTTT. Residues: CAWSEGVLSGNTIYF.

The J gene is TRBJ1-1, the V gene TRBV28; 9 bases map to TRBD1. Germline values: CDR1 MDHEN, CDR2 SYDVKM. CDR3 length: 13 amino acids. The trim removed 6 bases at V and 5 bases at J, leaving 4 bases unmatched. CDR3 in amino acids: CASRTGGYTEAFF. DNA for the CDR3: TGTGCCAGCAGGACAGGGGGGTATACTGAAGCTTTCTTT.

The chain combines TRBV18 with TRBJ2-2; a weak D match, TRBD2 (6 bases). Germline V gives CDR1 KGHSH, CDR2 LQKENI. V lost 1 base to trimming and J lost 3 bases, with 9 bases between them. The CDR3 has 15 amino acids. DNA of the CDR3: TGTGCCAGCTCACCACGGAGGGAGGACACCGGGGAGCTGTTTTTT. It codes for CASSPRREDTGELFF.

This clone has just one count. The chain combines TRBV9 with TRBJ2-7; 10 nucleotides line up with TRBD2. CDR3 size: 15 residues. The V segment lost 0 bases and the J segment 2 bases; nucleotides outside the gene matches: 2. In germline, CDR1 is SGDLS, CDR2 YYNGEE. The CDR3 coding sequence is TGTGCCAGCAGCGTAGCTAGCGGGGGTCCCTACGAGCAGTACTTC. As protein: CASSVASGGPYEQYF.

The chain joins TRBV6-1 to TRBJ2-1; 10 bases are shared with TRBD1. The CDR3 is 14 residues long. CDR1 MNHNS and CDR2 SASEGT come from the germline V gene. V lost 8 bases and J lost 7; bases outside the gene matches: 8. This CDR3 reads CASQGRTGGNEQFF. Here the CDR3 DNA reads TGTGCCAGCCAGGGACGGACAGGGGGTAATGAGCAGTTCTTC.

The chain combines TRBV7-8 with TRBJ2-5; 12 positions match TRBD2. Looked up from germline, CDR1 is SGHVS and CDR2 is FQNEAQ. The CDR3 extends over 15 amino acids. The V and J ends lost 1 base and 10 bases, in that order; junction bases with no gene match: 7. The CDR3 region is CASSLERLAGANQYF. The CDR3 nucleotides are TGTGCCAGCAGCTTAGAGCGACTAGCGGGGGCCAACCAGTACTTC.